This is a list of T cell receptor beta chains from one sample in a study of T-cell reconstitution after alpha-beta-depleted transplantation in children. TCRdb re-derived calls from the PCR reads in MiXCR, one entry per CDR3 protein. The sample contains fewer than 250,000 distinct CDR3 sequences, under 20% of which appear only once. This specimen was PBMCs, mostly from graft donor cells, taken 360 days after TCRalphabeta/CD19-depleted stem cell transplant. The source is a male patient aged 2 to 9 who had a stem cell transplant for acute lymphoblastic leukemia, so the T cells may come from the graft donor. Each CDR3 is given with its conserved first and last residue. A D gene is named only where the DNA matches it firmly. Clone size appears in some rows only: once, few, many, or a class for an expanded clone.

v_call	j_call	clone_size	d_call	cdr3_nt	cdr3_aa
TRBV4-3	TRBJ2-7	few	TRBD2	TGCGCCAGCAGCCAAGATTGGGGAGGGAGGGGAACCTCCTACGAGCAGTACTTC	CASSQDWGGRGTSYEQYF
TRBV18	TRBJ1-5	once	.	TGTGCCAGCTCACCGGACGGTTATCAGCCCCAGCATTTT	CASSPDGYQPQHF
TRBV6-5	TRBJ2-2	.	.	TGTGCCAGCAGTTACTCGAGCACCCCGACGAACACCGGGGAGCTGTTTTTT	CASSYSSTPTNTGELFF
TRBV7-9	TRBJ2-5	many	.	TGTGCCAGCAGCTTAGAGTTGCCCCAGTACTTC	CASSLELPQYF
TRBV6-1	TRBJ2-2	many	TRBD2	TGTGCCAGCAGCCTAATCCCGCCTAGCGGGGGCACCGGGGAGCTGTTTTTT	CASSLIPPSGGTGELFF
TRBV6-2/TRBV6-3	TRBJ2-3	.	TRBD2	TGTGCCAGCAGTCGTCCCTCTAGCGGGGGCACAGATACGCAGTATTTT	CASSRPSSGGTDTQYF
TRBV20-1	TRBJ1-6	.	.	TGCAGTGCTTCCCGCTCGGGGACGGGTAATTCACCCCTCCACTTT	CSASRSGTGNSPLHF
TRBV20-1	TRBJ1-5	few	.	TGCAGTGCTAGGAGGGACCTCGGAAATCAGCCCCAGCATTTT	CSARRDLGNQPQHF
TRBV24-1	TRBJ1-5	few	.	TGTGCCACCAGTGAGGGCAATCAGCCCCAGCATTTT	CATSEGNQPQHF
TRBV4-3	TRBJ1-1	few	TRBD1	TGCGCCAGCAGCCAAGCACAGGGGATCACGACTGAAGCTTTCTTT	CASSQAQGITTEAFF
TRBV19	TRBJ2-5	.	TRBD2	TGTGCCAGTAGTATCCCCGGGAGGGAGACCCAGTACTTC	CASSIPGRETQYF
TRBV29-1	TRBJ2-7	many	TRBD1	TGCAGCGTTGGGCCGACAGGGACCTACGAGCAGTACTTC	CSVGPTGTYEQYF
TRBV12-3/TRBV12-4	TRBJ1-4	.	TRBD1	TGTGCCAGCAGCCGCGGACAGGGCAATGAAAAACTGTTTTTT	CASSRGQGNEKLFF
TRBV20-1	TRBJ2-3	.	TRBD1	TGCAGTGCTTTTCGACAGGGCGCAGATACGCAGTATTTT	CSAFRQGADTQYF
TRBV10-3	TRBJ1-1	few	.	TGTGCCATCGGCGACAGAGAGATGAACACTGAAGCTTTCTTT	CAIGDREMNTEAFF
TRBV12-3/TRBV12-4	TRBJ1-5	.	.	TGTGCCAGCAGTGAAAACAGCCCAGGTATTCAGCCCCAGCATTTT	CASSENSPGIQPQHF
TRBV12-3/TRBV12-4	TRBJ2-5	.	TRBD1	TGTGCCAGCAGCGAACAACAGGGGGTCACGGAGACCCAGTACTTC	CASSEQQGVTETQYF
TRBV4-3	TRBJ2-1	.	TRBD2	TGCGCCAGCAGCCCCAATCGCGGGGGGGCGGGAAATGAGCAGTTCTTC	CASSPNRGGAGNEQFF
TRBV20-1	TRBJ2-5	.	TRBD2	TGCAGTGTGGAGCCGGGACTAGCGGGAAGGAGAGAGACCCAGTACTTC	CSVEPGLAGRRETQYF
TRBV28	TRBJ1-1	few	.	TGTGCCAGCAGCCACTTCAATTTGGAGAACACTGAAGCTTTCTTT	CASSHFNLENTEAFF
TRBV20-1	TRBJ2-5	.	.	TGCAGTGCTAGTCCCTCCGGACAAGAGACCCAGTACTTC	CSASPSGQETQYF
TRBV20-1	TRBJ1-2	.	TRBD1	TGCAGTGCTAGCAGGGGGCGCGATGGCTACACCTTC	CSASRGRDGYTF
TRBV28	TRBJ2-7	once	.	TGTGCCAGCAGCCGTTATAAGGAGGAGCAGTACTTC	CASSRYKEEQYF
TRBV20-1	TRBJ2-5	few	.	TGCAGTGCTTCCCTACCGACCCAGCATGAGACCCAGTACTTC	CSASLPTQHETQYF
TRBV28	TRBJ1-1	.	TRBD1	TGTGCCAGCAGTAGTTTCCTCGGACAGGGGCTCACTGAAGCTTTCTTT	CASSSFLGQGLTEAFF
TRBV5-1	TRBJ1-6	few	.	TGCGCCAGCAGCTTGGGGGACGGGACGACCTATAATTCACCCCTCCACTTT	CASSLGDGTTYNSPLHF
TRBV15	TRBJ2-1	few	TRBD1	TGTGCCACCAGCATACAAGTCCGGGACAGGGTCAACAATGAGCAGTTCTTC	CATSIQVRDRVNNEQFF
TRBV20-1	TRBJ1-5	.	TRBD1	TGCAGTGCTAGGTCGCCCGGGACAGTCAATCAGCCCCAGCATTTT	CSARSPGTVNQPQHF
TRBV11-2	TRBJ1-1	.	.	TGTGCCAGCAGTCGGAAGGGTCTTCTTGGGACTGAAGCTTTCTTT	CASSRKGLLGTEAFF
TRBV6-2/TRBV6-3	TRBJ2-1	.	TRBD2	TGTGCCAGCAGTCGGACTAGTCATGAGCAGTTCTTC	CASSRTSHEQFF
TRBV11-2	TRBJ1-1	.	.	TGTGCCAGCAGCTCCCTTGTCCGGGACAACTCTGAAGCTTTCTTT	CASSSLVRDNSEAFF
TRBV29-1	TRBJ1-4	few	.	TGCAGCGTTGCGGGGGGCTTGAATGAAAAACTGTTTTTT	CSVAGGLNEKLFF
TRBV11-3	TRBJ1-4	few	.	TGTGCCAGCAGCTCCCGGGACGGTGAAAAACTGTTTTTT	CASSSRDGEKLFF
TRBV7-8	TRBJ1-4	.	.	TGTGCCAGCAGCCCCCGGGCGACTAACCAGGGGACTAATGAAAAACTGTTTTTT	CASSPRATNQGTNEKLFF
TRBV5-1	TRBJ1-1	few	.	TGCGCCAGCAGCTTTTACAGGAAGAACACTGAAGCTTTCTTT	CASSFYRKNTEAFF
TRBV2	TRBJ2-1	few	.	TGTGCCAGCACTGTCCCCTTGAGCTACAATGAGCAGTTCTTC	CASTVPLSYNEQFF
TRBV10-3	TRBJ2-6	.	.	TGTGCCATCAATAGGGCTGGGGCCAACGTCCTGACTTTC	CAINRAGANVLTF
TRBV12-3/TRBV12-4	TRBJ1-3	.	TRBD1	TGTGCCAGCAGCCAGGGGGAGGGCGGAAACACCATATATTTT	CASSQGEGGNTIYF
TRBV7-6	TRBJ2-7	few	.	TGTGCCAGCAGCTTAGCGGGAAGGGATGGTGGCGAGCAGTACTTC	CASSLAGRDGGEQYF
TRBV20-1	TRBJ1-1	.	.	TGCAGTGCTAGTTTGCAGCTGAACACTGAAGCTTTCTTT	CSASLQLNTEAFF
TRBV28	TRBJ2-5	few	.	TGTGCCAGCAGAACCCGTACGCGAGAGACCCAGTACTTC	CASRTRTRETQYF
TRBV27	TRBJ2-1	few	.	TGTGCCAGCAGTTTATCCCTCGGGGGTCTCAGCTCCTACAATGAGCAGTTCTTC	CASSLSLGGLSSYNEQFF